The T cell receptor (beta chain) under discussion was sequenced for a study of blood T cell repertoires in COVID-19. The wider study: T cells, B-cell-depleted T cells, or PBMCs provided the cDNA or gDNA that served as material.

All enrollees were roughly 18 to 90 years old and from about 24 US areas. The CDR3 consists of 16 residues. V shed 4 bases and J 7 bases; nucleotides not matched to a gene: 11. Germline loops: CDR1 LGHDT, CDR2 YNNKEL (reference sequence). In the original workflow: Researchers report that nucleated cell counts were estimated from reference gene primer amplification. The protocol was immunoSEQ multiplex PCR, while the TCRdb copy is restricted to in-frame clones and leaves out a portion. V and J calls and clone size are those listed in that table; D and trimming were worked out from the DNA. The data show about 190,000 clones, roughly 82% seen once.

The sample comprised PBMCs or T cells enriched from blood (not recorded which). The clonotype comes from a woman aged 55-75 years with acute COVID-19. The chain links TRBV3-1 (or the pseudogene TRBV3-2) to TRBJ1-3; 9 nucleotides line up with TRBD1. CDR3 nucleotide sequence: TGTGCCAGCAGCCCCCAGGACAGGGGTGTTAGGAACACCATATATTTT. This codes for CASSPQDRGVRNTIYF.